This T cell receptor beta chain was captured in a study of human T cells and chemical hapten exposure. At the level of the study: The study traced per-sample TCR yield variation mainly to small differences in pooled library volumes.

As processed by the authors: TCRs per sample had a median of around 98,000 and ranged from about 23,224 to 750,000. TCRdb redid the calling of the RACE reads with MiXCR, one entry per CDR3 protein. TCRdb, rather than the study authors, made the V and J calls. This sample carries around 45,000 distinct CDR3 sequences, about 4.8% of them seen once, and the ten largest clones take under 7%. Germline V CDR1 and CDR2: PRHDT, FYEKMQ (reference sequence). V lost 4 bases to trimming and J lost 7 bases; unmatched junction nucleotides: 8. The CDR3 length is 16 residues. The table lists this clonotype with many counts. Stated time point: healthy volunteer bleed at 2 weeks. Total RNA was isolated from whole blood that had not been fractionated.

The sequence was obtained from a human donor in good health. Some clones in this sample may be carry-over from other donors' samples. The sequenced material came from whole blood. This sequence joins TRBV13 and TRBJ2-1; 12 nucleotides align to TRBD2. CDR3 in DNA: TGTGCCAGCAGCTCTCTAGCGGGAGGGCCCTCGAATGAGCAGTTCTTC. It specifies CASSSLAGGPSNEQFF. The full variable domain, rest sourced from reference TRBV13 and TRBJ2-1, is AAGVIQSPRHLIKEKRETATLKCYPIPRHDTVYWYQQGPGQDPQFLISFYEKMQSDKGSIPDRFSAQQFSDYHSELNMSSLELGDSALYFCASSSLAGGPSNEQFFGPGTRLTVL.